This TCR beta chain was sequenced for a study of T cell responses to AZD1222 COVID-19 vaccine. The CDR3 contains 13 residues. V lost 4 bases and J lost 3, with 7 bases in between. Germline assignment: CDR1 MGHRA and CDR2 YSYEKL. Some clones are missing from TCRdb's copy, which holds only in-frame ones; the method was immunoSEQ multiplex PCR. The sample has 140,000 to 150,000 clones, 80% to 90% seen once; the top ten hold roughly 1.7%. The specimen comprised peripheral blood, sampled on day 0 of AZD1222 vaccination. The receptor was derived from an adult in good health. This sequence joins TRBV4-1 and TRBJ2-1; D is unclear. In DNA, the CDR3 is TGCGCCAGCAGCCTCCCCAGCTACAATGAGCAGTTCTTC. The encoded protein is CASSLPSYNEQFF.